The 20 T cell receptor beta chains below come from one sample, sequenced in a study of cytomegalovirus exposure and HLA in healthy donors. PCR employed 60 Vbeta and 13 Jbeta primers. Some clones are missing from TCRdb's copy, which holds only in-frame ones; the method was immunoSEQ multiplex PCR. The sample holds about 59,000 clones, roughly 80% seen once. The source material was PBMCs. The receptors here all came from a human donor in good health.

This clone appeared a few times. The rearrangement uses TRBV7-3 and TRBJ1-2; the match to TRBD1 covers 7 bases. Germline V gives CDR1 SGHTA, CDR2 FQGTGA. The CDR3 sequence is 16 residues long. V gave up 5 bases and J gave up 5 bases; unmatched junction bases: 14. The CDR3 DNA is TGTGCCAGCAGCAGTCCTTGGACAGGCGGCGGGTATGGCTACACCTTC. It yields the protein CASSSPWTGGGYGYTF.

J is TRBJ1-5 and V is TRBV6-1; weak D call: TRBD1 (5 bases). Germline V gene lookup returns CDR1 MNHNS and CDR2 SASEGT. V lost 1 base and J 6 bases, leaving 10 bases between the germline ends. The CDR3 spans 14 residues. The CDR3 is CASSEVRVGQPQHF. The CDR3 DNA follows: TGTGCCAGCAGTGAAGTCAGGGTTGGTCAGCCCCAGCATTTT.

CDR3 nucleotides: TGTGCCAGCAGTGAAGCCTGGGCAACCTACGAGCAGTACTTC. This sequence encodes CASSEAWATYEQYF. The gene calls are TRBV6-1 and TRBJ2-7, with D uncertain. The CDR3 is 14 amino acids. Trimming removed 0 bases at V and 2 bases at J, with 8 bases between. CDR1 and CDR2 from the germline V gene are MNHNS and SASEGT.

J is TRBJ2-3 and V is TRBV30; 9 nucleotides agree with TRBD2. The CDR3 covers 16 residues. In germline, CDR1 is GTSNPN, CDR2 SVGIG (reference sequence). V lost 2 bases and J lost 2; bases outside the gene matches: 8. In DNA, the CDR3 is TGTGCCTGGAGTCCAGGGCGACTAGCGGTCACAGATACGCAGTATTTT. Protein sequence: CAWSPGRLAVTDTQYF.

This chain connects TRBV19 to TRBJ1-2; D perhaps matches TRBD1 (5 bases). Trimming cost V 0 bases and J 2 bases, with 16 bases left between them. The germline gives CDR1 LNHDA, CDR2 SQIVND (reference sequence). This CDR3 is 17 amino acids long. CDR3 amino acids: CASSIDSGREANYGYTF. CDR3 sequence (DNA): TGTGCCAGTAGTATAGATTCCGGCAGGGAAGCCAACTATGGCTACACCTTC.

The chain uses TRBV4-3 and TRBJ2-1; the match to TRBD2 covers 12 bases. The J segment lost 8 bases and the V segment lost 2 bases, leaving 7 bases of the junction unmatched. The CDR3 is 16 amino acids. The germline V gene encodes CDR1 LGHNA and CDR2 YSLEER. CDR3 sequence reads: CASSQYSSGGADEQFF. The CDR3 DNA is TGCGCCAGCAGCCAATACTCTAGCGGGGGGGCTGATGAGCAGTTCTTC.

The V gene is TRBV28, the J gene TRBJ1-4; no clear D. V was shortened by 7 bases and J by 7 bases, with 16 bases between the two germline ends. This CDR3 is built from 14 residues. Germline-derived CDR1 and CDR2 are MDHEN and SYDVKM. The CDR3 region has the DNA TGTGCCAGCACCCGGACGGGGTTCAGTGAAAAACTGTTTTTT. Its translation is CASTRTGFSEKLFF.

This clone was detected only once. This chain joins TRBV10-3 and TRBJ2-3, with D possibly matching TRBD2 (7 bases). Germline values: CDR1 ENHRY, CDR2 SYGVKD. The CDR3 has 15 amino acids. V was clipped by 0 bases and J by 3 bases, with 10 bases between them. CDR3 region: CAISESRGGTDTQYF. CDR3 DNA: TGTGCCATCAGTGAGTCGAGGGGGGGGACAGATACGCAGTATTTT.

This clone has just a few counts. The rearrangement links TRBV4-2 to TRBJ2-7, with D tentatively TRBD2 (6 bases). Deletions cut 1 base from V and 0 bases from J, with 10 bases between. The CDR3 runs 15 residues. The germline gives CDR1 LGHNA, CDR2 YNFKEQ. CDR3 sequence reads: CASSQAGETSYEQYF. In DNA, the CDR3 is TGTGCCAGCAGCCAAGCGGGGGAGACCTCCTACGAGCAGTACTTC.

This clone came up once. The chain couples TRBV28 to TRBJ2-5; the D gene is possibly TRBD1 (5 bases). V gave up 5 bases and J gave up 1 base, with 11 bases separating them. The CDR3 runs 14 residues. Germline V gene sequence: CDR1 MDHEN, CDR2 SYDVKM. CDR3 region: CASSPGHLQETQYF. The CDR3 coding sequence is TGTGCCAGCAGTCCCGGACACCTCCAAGAGACCCAGTACTTC.

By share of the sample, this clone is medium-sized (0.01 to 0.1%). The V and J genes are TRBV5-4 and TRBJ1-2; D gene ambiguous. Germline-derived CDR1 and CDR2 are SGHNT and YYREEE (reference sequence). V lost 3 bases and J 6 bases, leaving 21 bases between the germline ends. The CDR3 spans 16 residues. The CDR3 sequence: CASSSDPKGVRDGYTF. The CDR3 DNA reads TGTGCCAGCAGCTCCGACCCGAAGGGAGTCCGGGATGGCTACACCTTC. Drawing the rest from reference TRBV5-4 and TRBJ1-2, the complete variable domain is ETGVTQSPTHLIKTRGQQVTLRCSSQSGHNTVSWYQQALGQGPQFIFQYYREEENGRGNFPPRFSGLQFPNYSSELNVNALELDDSALYLCASSSDPKGVRDGYTFGSGTRLTVV.

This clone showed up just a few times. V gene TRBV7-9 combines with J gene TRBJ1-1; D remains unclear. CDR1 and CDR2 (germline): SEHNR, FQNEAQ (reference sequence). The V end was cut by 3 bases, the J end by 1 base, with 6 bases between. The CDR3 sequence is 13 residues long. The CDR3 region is CASSFMSNTEAFF. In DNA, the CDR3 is TGTGCCAGCAGCTTTATGTCGAACACTGAAGCTTTCTTT.

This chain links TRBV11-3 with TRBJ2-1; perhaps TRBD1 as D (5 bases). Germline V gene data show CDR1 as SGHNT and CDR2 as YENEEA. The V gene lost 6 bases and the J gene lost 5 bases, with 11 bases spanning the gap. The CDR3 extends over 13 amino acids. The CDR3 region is CASRAGLDNEQFF. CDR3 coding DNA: TGTGCCAGCAGGGCAGGGTTGGACAATGAGCAGTTCTTC.

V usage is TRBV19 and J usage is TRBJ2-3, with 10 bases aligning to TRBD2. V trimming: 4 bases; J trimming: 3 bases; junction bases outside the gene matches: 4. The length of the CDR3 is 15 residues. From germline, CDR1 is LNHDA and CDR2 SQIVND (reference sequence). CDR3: CASSTASGSTDTQYF. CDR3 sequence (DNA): TGTGCCAGTAGTACGGCTAGCGGGAGTACAGATACGCAGTATTTT.

The CDR3 coding sequence is TGTGCCAGCAGCTCACAGGGGGGGACCTATGGCTACACCTTC. This sequence encodes CASSSQGGTYGYTF. The genes are TRBV7-2 and TRBJ1-2; 8 nucleotides agree with TRBD1. Germline CDR1 and CDR2: SGHTA and FQGNSA. V trimming: 4 bases; J trimming: 4 bases; junction bases outside the gene matches: 5. The CDR3 extends over 14 amino acids.

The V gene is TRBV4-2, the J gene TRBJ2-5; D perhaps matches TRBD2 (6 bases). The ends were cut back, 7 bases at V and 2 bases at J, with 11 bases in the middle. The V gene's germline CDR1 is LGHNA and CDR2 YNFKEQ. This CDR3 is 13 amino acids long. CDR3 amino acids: CASNPSGQETQYF. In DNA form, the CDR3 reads TGTGCCAGCAACCCAAGCGGGCAAGAGACCCAGTACTTC.

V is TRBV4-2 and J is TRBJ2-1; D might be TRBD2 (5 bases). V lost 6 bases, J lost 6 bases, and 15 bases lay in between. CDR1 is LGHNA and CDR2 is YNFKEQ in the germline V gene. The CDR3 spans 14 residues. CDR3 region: CASRYYGEGNEQFF. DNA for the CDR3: TGTGCCAGCAGGTACTACGGCGAGGGCAATGAGCAGTTCTTC.

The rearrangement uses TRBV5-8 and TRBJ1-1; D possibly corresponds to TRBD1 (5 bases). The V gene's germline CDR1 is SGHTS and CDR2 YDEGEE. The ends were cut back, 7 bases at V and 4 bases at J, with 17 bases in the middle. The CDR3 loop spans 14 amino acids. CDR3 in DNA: TGTGCCAGCGTTTGGTTGGGAGGGGCCACTGAAGCTTTCTTT. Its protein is CASVWLGGATEAFF.

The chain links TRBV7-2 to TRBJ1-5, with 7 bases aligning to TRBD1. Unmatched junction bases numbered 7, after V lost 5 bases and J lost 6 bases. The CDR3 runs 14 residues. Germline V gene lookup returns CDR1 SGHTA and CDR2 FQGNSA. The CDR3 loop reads CASSRDRDRQPQHF. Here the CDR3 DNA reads TGTGCCAGCAGCAGAGACAGGGACCGTCAGCCCCAGCATTTT.

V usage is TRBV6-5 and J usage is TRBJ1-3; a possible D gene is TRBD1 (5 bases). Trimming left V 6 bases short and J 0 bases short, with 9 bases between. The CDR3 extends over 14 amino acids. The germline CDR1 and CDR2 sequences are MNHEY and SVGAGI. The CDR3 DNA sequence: TGTGCCAGCAGGAGACAGAACTCTGGAAACACCATATATTTT. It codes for CASRRQNSGNTIYF.